This T cell receptor beta chain was found in a study of read filtering for tumor transcriptome and immune sequencing (dated by TCRdb to the early 2020s). In the study overall: The cohort had around 16 male and 14 female patients with a mean age of around 70 years, ranging from about 47 to 90. By revised international staging, fewer than ten patients were R-ISS I, under 20 were R-ISS II and 7 were R-ISS III. After DNase treatment, whole-transcriptome libraries were prepared using the TruSeq RNA Access Library Prep Kit. Per sample, about 4.05 to 10.27 million TCR-region mapped reads were obtained with IR-seq, compared with only about 80 to 1,400 with RNA-seq. Using the same bone marrow samples, the study ran both targeted immune repertoire sequencing and bulk whole-transcriptome sequencing and then compared the TCR repertoires from each method. One of the main goals was to work out a read-filtering strategy for immune repertoire data, in particular whether clonotypes backed by only a single read should be removed. The study at large found these results: Removing single-read clonotypes increased the correlation between IR-seq and RNA-seq shared clonotype proportions. Compared with RNA-seq, IR-seq captured clonotypes at much greater depth and more reliably, and a smaller IR-seq throughput was enough to identify most of the shared clonotypes. Single-read clonotypes made up roughly 81% of clonotypes but about 3.2% of total reads in IR-seq, and under 75% of clonotypes and roughly 45% of reads in RNA-seq. The sorted CD138-negative fraction was not purified T cells but a mixed bone marrow immune population.

The Immunoverse kit was used to build TCR libraries from roughly 440 ng RNA, with molecular barcoded adaptors covering alpha/delta and beta/gamma chains. TCR library preparation was performed with the same RNA that was used for transcriptome sequencing. Sequencing of TCR libraries was carried out on an Illumina HiSeq 4000 with 2 x 150 cycles. The source study handled its data this way. TCR reads were aligned to human V, D, J and C references and assembled into CDR3 clonotypes with MiXCR, including quality filtering and error correction. Clonotype counts and gene usage diversity were analyzed with the tcR package in R. Raw mapping reads were checked after the RNA-seq reads had been mapped by STAR aligner version 2.5.3a onto the human GRCh37 genome. To test how sequencing depth affects detected clonotypes, IR-seq fastq files were randomly downsampled with Seqtk 1.3. The raw public data were reprocessed by TCRdb itself: fastp quality trimming at Q25, MiXCR clonotype calling, in-frame beta chains only. Each entry merges the rows of one CDR3 protein and shows their most common DNA and genes. TCRdb's processing, not the study's, gives the V and J calls here. The table for this sample lists some 130,000 distinct CDR3 sequences; roughly 13% of them were counted only once. The top ten constitute more than 6.5% of the sample.

In its sample, this clonotype was seen many times. Its cognate antigen has yet to be identified. Base qualities are not at hand, and no much larger clone is one base apart. Every patient had bone marrow sampled at the time of active disease. Ficoll-Hypaque density gradient centrifugation was used to isolate the bone marrow mononuclear cells. Myeloma plasma cells were removed and CD138-negative cells were obtained by negative selection following labeling with CD138 magnetic microbeads on a MACS separator. Flow cytometry with CD138 antibodies on an Attune NxT was used to check how pure the isolated cells were. TRIzol reagent was used to extract total RNA, which was then quantified with a NanoDrop spectrophotometer. For each patient, the CD138-negative bone marrow sample underwent paired RNA-seq and IR-seq. CDR1 and CDR2, looked up from the germline V gene, are LGHNT and FRNRAP. V is pared back by 6 bases and J by 0 bases, with 12 bases lying between the germline termini. The CDR3 contains 15 residues, cysteine and phenylalanine counted. Only CDR3 DNA remains: 45 bases, in frame from the first base.

The specimen was a population of CD138-negative cells sorted from bone marrow. Read against the paper, the sample's cell subset or site label means: bone marrow mononuclear cells depleted of CD138+ plasma/myeloma cells by negative magnetic selection. The sequence came from a donor older than 35 with multiple myeloma. The chain joins TRBV12-5 to TRBJ1-5, with TRBD1 tentatively as D gene (5 bases match). CDR3 sequence: CASGEGRASNQPQHF. Here is the DNA: TGTGCTAGTGGCGAGGGACGGGCTAGCAATCAGCCCCAGCATTTT.